This T cell receptor beta chain emerged from a study of identical twins. The CDR3 consists of 13 residues. Germline values: CDR1 MGHRA, CDR2 YSYEKL. TCRdb fed the 5' RACE reads into MiXCR, producing one record per CDR3 protein. The sample includes roughly 630,000 distinct CDR3 sequences, roughly 6.6% of them seen just once. As regards this clonotype: Antigen unknown.

Study-wide findings and caveats: Among out-of-frame alpha sequences shared by twins, low generation probability occurred in excess.

These same records also appear under a second study, on yellow fever vaccine responses in identical twins.

This chain links TRBV4-1 with TRBJ2-7; TRBD2 is a possible D gene (6 bases). The sample consisted of PBMCs. The origin of this receptor is a woman aged 18 to 35 in good health. CDR3 amino acids: CASSPTRPYDQYV. The CDR3 region has the DNA TGCGCCAGCAGCCCGACTAGACCCTACGACCAGTACGTC.